This is a list of T cell receptor beta chains from one sample in a study of T cell repertoires in cytomegalovirus infection. Their cognate antigens are unknown. TCRdb re-called the reads with MiXCR, one entry per CDR3 protein. The data contain around 130,000 distinct CDR3 sequences, 20% to 30% of them seen just once; the ten biggest clones take up roughly 35%. The specimen sequenced was PBMCs, sequenced either directly or after in vitro stimulation (not recorded which). The receptors stem from a human donor in good health (CMV status not recorded). Some clones in this sample may be carry-over from other donors' samples. Each CDR3 is given with its conserved first and last residue. The D gene is left open where the match is weak. A clone size is listed for some rows: how often the clone was seen (once, few, many), or a class if it is expanded.

>few|TRBJ2-1|.|TRBV20-1
CSARDFLARYNEQFF
TGCAGTGCTAGAGACTTCCTAGCGAGATACAATGAGCAGTTCTTC
>many|TRBJ2-3|.|TRBV7-2
CASSPPRVYTDTQYF
TGTGCCAGCAGCCCACCCAGAGTATACACAGATACGCAGTATTTT
>.|TRBJ1-5|.|TRBV4-1
CASSQDQVRERAQHF
TGCGCCAGCAGCCAAGATCAGGTACGGGAAAGGGCCCAGCATTTT
>.|TRBJ2-1|.|TRBV6-6
CASSNVISYNEQFF
TGTGCCAGCAGCAACGTAATCTCCTACAATGAGCAGTTCTTC
>.|TRBJ1-5|.|TRBV10-3
CAISEVAANQPQHF
TGTGCCATCAGTGAAGTGGCAGCTAATCAGCCCCAGCATTTT
>many|TRBJ2-3|.|TRBV6-2/TRBV6-3
CASTTVGGITDTQYF
TGTGCCAGCACTACCGTTGGAGGTATCACAGATACGCAGTATTTT
>few|TRBJ1-3|.|TRBV7-6
CASSTGNSGNTIYF
TGTGCCAGCAGCACGGGAAACTCTGGAAACACCATATATTTT
>.|TRBJ2-7|TRBD1|TRBV25-1
CATRGTGLYEQYF
TGTGCCACCAGGGGGACAGGGCTCTACGAGCAGTACTTC
>.|TRBJ1-4|.|TRBV20-1
CSARRAGTYEKLFF
TGCAGTGCGCGGAGGGCAGGGACGTATGAAAAACTGTTTTTT
>.|TRBJ2-2|.|TRBV11-2
CASSFLGAGELFF
TGTGCCAGCAGCTTTCTAGGGGCCGGGGAGCTGTTTTTT
>many|TRBJ1-5|.|TRBV28
CASSLNQPQHF
TGTGCCAGCAGTTTAAATCAGCCCCAGCATTTT
>.|TRBJ2-4|.|TRBV28
CASAPAGEAKNIQYF
TGTGCCAGCGCCCCGGCCGGGGAGGCCAAAAACATTCAGTACTTC
>many|TRBJ1-6|.|TRBV7-8
CASSLRVSGTMGSPLHF
TGTGCCAGCAGCTTAAGAGTCTCCGGGACCATGGGTTCACCCCTCCACTTT
>.|TRBJ2-7|TRBD2|TRBV28
CASTISGGYEQYF
TGTGCCAGCACCATTAGCGGGGGCTACGAGCAGTACTTC
>.|TRBJ2-5|.|TRBV6-6
CASRRDTLQETQYF
TGTGCCAGCAGGAGGGACACCCTCCAAGAGACCCAGTACTTC
>.|TRBJ2-1|TRBD2|TRBV6-2/TRBV6-3
CASSIIAGGRSSYNEQFF
TGTGCCAGCAGCATCATAGCGGGAGGGCGAAGCTCCTACAATGAGCAGTTCTTC
>.|TRBJ1-6|TRBD1|TRBV2
CASNPGQWDSPLHF
TGTGCCAGCAATCCGGGACAGTGGGATTCACCCCTCCACTTT
>few|TRBJ1-2|.|TRBV30
CAWTPGGYGYTF
TGTGCCTGGACCCCGGGTGGCTATGGCTACACCTTC
>.|TRBJ2-3|.|TRBV7-8
CASSLDVSTDTQYF
TGTGCCAGCAGCTTGGACGTCTCCACAGATACGCAGTATTTT
>few|TRBJ1-3|.|TRBV5-1
CASSLTGNSQAGNTIYF
TGCGCCAGCAGCTTAACAGGGAACTCCCAGGCTGGAAACACCATATATTTT
>many|TRBJ1-1|.|TRBV6-2/TRBV6-3
CASSYGGLQLNTEAFF
TGTGCCAGCAGTTACGGGGGTCTTCAGTTGAACACTGAAGCTTTCTTT
>.|TRBJ2-1|.|TRBV7-4
CASSLYNTDEQFF
TGTGCCAGCAGCTTATATAATACGGATGAGCAGTTCTTC
>.|TRBJ1-4|.|TRBV30
CAWSGWIGEKLFF
TGTGCCTGGAGTGGGTGGATTGGAGAAAAACTGTTTTTT
>few|TRBJ2-7|TRBD1|TRBV6-1
CASSTGQGDLVVGEQYF
TGTGCCAGCAGTACGGGACAGGGGGATCTTGTAGTCGGCGAGCAGTACTTC
>.|TRBJ2-5|.|TRBV19
CASNKDRLSQETQYF
TGTGCCAGTAATAAAGACCGACTCTCGCAAGAGACCCAGTACTTC
>few|TRBJ2-1|TRBD2|TRBV7-6
CASTTSGRYNEQFF
TGTGCCAGCACCACTAGCGGGAGGTACAATGAGCAGTTCTTC
>many|TRBJ2-2|.|TRBV7-2
CASSLRAVTNTGELFF
TGTGCCAGCAGCTTAAGAGCCGTCACGAACACCGGGGAGCTGTTTTTT
>once|TRBJ1-6|TRBD1|TRBV5-4
CASRGTGVNSPLHF
TGTGCCAGCAGGGGGACAGGGGTAAATTCACCCCTCCACTTT
>few|TRBJ2-1|TRBD2|TRBV5-1
CASSLVAGLNEQFF
TGCGCCAGCAGCTTGGTAGCGGGATTGAATGAGCAGTTCTTC
>.|TRBJ2-3|.|TRBV6-6
CASSYYVADTQYF
TGTGCCAGCAGTTACTACGTGGCAGATACGCAGTATTTT
>.|TRBJ1-6|TRBD1|TRBV27
CASTGGQGFNSPLHF
TGTGCCAGCACAGGGGGACAGGGGTTTAATTCACCCCTCCACTTT
>many|TRBJ1-2|TRBD1|TRBV7-2
CASSSRQGLSYGYTF
TGTGCCAGCAGCTCCCGACAGGGACTCAGCTATGGCTACACCTTC
>many|TRBJ2-5|TRBD2|TRBV7-2
CASSLSGGETQYF
TGTGCCAGCAGCTTATCGGGAGGAGAGACCCAGTACTTC
>.|TRBJ1-1|.|TRBV9
CASSVDEGPEAFF
TGTGCCAGCAGCGTAGATGAGGGGCCTGAAGCTTTCTTT
>.|TRBJ2-1|.|TRBV7-2
CASRGPAMLDNEQFF
TGTGCCAGCAGGGGACCTGCCATGCTCGACAATGAGCAGTTCTTC
>few|TRBJ1-1|TRBD1|TRBV28
CASSLSAAGGKNTEAFF
TGTGCCAGCAGTTTATCCGCCGCAGGGGGAAAGAACACTGAAGCTTTCTTT
>.|TRBJ2-2|.|TRBV7-9
CASSLPEQGSTGELFF
TGTGCCAGCAGCTTGCCCGAGCAGGGGTCTACCGGGGAGCTGTTTTTT
>.|TRBJ1-1|.|TRBV5-5
CASSLWDFMNTEAFF
TGTGCCAGCAGCTTGTGGGACTTTATGAACACTGAAGCTTTCTTT
>.|TRBJ2-5|.|TRBV7-2
CASSLFQTQYF
TGTGCCAGCAGCTTATTTCAGACCCAGTACTTC
>many|TRBJ2-3|TRBD2|TRBV7-2
CASSLASGREWTDTQYF
TGTGCCAGCAGCTTAGCCTCCGGGCGGGAGTGGACAGATACGCAGTATTTT
>many|TRBJ2-3|TRBD2|TRBV7-2
CASFWEGAGRPHSTDTQYF
TGTGCCAGCTTCTGGGAGGGTGCCGGGAGGCCCCATAGCACAGATACGCAGTATTTT
>few|TRBJ1-4|.|TRBV4-1
CASSQDWFGGGPDEKLFF
TGCGCCAGCAGCCAAGATTGGTTCGGTGGGGGTCCGGATGAAAAACTGTTTTTT
>many|TRBJ1-2|TRBD1|TRBV7-2
CASSRDSSDYGYTF
TGTGCCAGCAGCCGGGACAGTTCCGACTATGGCTACACCTTC
>many|TRBJ2-7|.|TRBV7-2
CASSLRGAAYEQYF
TGTGCCAGCAGCTTAAGGGGTGCGGCCTACGAGCAGTACTTC
>few|TRBJ2-1|TRBD1|TRBV5-1
CASSFGGQGDHEQFF
TGCGCCAGCAGCTTTGGCGGACAGGGGGACCATGAGCAGTTCTTC
>many|TRBJ2-1|TRBD2|TRBV7-2
CASSLGGAGGTYNEQFF
TGTGCCAGCAGTCTAGGAGGGGCGGGAGGGACCTACAATGAGCAGTTCTTC
>many|TRBJ1-3|TRBD1|TRBV7-2
CASSLLPGQLRNTIYF
TGTGCCAGCAGCCTATTACCGGGACAGCTTAGAAACACCATATATTTT
>few|TRBJ1-2|TRBD1|TRBV28
CASSLDRENYGYTF
TGTGCCAGCAGTTTAGACAGGGAGAACTATGGCTACACCTTC
>.|TRBJ2-5|TRBD1|TRBV7-2
CASSFYRGQETQYF
TGTGCCAGCAGCTTTTACAGGGGGCAAGAGACCCAGTACTTC
>.|TRBJ2-5|TRBD2|TRBV7-6
CASSLGWRELIWVETQYF
TGTGCCAGCAGCTTAGGCTGGCGGGAGTTAATTTGGGTAGAGACCCAGTACTTC
>.|TRBJ2-1|.|TRBV20-1
CSARAGNEQFF
TGCAGTGCTAGGGCGGGGAATGAGCAGTTCTTC
>.|TRBJ1-5|.|TRBV29-1
CSVTSTESQPQHF
TGCAGCGTTACGTCGACCGAGAGCCAGCCCCAGCATTTT
>.|TRBJ1-6|TRBD1|TRBV11-2
CASSLYRDRGSSPLHF
TGTGCCAGCAGCTTATACAGGGACAGGGGTAGTTCACCCCTCCACTTT
>.|TRBJ2-7|TRBD2|TRBV6-6
CASRDWTSGYEQYF
TGTGCCAGTCGGGACTGGACTAGCGGCTACGAGCAGTACTTC
>many|TRBJ2-2|.|TRBV7-2
CASSSRDLNGELFF
TGTGCCAGCAGCAGCCGGGACTTGAACGGGGAGCTGTTTTTT
>few|TRBJ2-1|.|TRBV7-9
CASSSTGTYEQFF
TGTGCCAGCAGCTCCACAGGGACGTATGAGCAGTTCTTC
>.|TRBJ1-1|TRBD1|TRBV28
CASRIQGVNTEAFF
TGTGCCAGCAGAATACAGGGGGTGAACACTGAAGCTTTCTTT
>.|TRBJ2-7|TRBD2|TRBV4-3
CASSQAGSSGSEEQYF
TGCGCCAGCAGCCAAGCCGGGTCTAGCGGGAGTGAAGAGCAGTACTTC
>.|TRBJ1-5|.|TRBV24-1
CATSDDSGRNQPQHF
TGTGCCACCAGTGATGACAGCGGGAGGAATCAGCCCCAGCATTTT